This T cell receptor (beta chain) emerged from a study of long-term antiretroviral therapy in people with HIV. Study observations and caveats: CDR3 length ranges were narrower in HIV repertoires than in controls.

The table lists this clone with a count of one. Its specificity is not known. Investigators performed immunoSEQ version v3.0 at survey level. TCRdb's copy holds only in-frame clones and misses some; the assay was immunoSEQ multiplex PCR. The data hold about 33,000 clones, with about 96% observed a single time. Per donor, at least one pre-ART and at least two post-ART PBMC samples were obtained. This CDR3 contains 16 residues. Trimming cost V 5 bases and J 1 base; bases outside gene matches: 3. Germline V gene data show CDR1 as SEHNR and CDR2 as FQNEAQ (reference sequence). This clonotype was obtained from a man aged 25 to 45 with HIV. The chain recombines TRBV7-9 with TRBJ2-2, with 11 bases fitting TRBD2. Material: unsorted PBMCs, obtained about 6.6 years after starting antiretroviral therapy. The CDR3 reads CASSLGLAGNTGELFF. CDR3 nucleotide sequence: TGTGCCAGCAGCCTCGGACTAGCGGGGAACACCGGGGAGCTGTTTTTT.